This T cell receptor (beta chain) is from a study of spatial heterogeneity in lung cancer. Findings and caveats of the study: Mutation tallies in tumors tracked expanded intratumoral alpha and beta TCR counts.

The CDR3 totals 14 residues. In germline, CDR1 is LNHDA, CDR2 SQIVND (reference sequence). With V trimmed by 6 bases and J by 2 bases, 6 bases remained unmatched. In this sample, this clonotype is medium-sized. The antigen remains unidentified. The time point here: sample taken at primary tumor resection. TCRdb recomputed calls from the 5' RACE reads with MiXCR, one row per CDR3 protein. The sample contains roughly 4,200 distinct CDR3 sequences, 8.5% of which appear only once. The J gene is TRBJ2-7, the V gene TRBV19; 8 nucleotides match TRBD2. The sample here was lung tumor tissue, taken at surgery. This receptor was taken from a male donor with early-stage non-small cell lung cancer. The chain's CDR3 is CASRWTSTTYEQYF. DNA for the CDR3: TGTGCCAGTAGATGGACTAGCACGACCTACGAGCAGTACTTC. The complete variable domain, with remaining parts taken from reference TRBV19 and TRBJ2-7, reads DGGITQSPKYLFRKEGQNVTLSCEQNLNHDAMYWYRQDPGQGLRLIYYSQIVNDFQKGDIAEGYSVSREKKESFPLTVTSAQKNPTAFYLCASRWTSTTYEQYFGPGTRLTVT.